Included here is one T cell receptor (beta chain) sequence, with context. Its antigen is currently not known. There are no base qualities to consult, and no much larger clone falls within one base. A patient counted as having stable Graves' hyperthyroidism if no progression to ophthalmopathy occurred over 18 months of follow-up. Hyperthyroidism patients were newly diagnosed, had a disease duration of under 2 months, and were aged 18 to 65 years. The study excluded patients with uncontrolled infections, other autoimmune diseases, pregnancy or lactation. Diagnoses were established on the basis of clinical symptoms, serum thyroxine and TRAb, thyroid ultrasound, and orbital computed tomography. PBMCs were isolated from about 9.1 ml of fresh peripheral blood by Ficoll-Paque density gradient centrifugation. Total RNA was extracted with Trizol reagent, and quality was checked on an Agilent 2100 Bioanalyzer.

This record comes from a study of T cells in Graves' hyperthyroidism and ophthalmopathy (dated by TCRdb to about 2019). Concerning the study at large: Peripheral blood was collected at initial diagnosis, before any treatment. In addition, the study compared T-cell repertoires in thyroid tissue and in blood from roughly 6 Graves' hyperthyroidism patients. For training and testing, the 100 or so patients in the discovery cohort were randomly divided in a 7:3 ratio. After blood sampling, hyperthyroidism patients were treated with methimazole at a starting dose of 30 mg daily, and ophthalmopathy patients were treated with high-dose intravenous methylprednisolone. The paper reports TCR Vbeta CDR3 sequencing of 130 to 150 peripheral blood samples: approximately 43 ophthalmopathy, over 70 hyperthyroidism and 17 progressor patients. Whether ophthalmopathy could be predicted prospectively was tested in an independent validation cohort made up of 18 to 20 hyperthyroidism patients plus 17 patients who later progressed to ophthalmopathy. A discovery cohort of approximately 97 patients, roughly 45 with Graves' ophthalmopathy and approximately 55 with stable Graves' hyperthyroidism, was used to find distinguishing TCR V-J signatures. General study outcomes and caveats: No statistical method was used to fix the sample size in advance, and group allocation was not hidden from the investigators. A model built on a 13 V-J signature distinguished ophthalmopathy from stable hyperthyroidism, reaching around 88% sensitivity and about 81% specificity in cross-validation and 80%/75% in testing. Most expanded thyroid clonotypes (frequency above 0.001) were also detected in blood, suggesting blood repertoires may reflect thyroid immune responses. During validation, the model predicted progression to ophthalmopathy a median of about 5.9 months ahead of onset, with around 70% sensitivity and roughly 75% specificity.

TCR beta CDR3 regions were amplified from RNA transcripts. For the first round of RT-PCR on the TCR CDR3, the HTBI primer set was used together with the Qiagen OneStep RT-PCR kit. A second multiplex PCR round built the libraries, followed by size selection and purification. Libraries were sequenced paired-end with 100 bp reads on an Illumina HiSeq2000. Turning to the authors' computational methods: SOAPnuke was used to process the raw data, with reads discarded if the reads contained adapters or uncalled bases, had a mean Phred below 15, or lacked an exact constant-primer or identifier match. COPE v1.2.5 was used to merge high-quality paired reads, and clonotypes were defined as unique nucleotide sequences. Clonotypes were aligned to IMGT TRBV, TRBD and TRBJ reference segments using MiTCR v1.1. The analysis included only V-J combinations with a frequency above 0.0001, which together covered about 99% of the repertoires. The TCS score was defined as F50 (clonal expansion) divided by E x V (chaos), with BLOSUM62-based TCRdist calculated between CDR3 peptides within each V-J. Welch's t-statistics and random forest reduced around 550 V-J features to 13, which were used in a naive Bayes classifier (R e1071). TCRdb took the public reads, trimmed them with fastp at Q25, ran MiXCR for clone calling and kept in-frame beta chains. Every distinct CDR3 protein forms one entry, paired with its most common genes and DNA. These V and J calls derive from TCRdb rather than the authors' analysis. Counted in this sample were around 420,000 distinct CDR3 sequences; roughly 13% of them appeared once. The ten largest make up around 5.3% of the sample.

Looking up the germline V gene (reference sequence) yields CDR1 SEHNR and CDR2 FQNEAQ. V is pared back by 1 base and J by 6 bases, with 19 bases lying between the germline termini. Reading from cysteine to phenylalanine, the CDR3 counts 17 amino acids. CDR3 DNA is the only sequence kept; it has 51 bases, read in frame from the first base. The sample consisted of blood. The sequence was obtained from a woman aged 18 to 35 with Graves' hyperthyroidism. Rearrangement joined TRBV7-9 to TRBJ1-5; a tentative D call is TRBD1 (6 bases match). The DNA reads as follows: TGTGCCAGCAGCTTAGATTTGAACACCGAGGGGGTTCAGCCCCAGCATTTT. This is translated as CASSLDLNTEGVQPQHF.